This is a list of T cell receptor beta chains from one sample in a study of breast tumors, draining lymph nodes, adjacent tissues. TCRdb used MiXCR to reprocess the multiplex PCR reads, holding one entry per CDR3 protein. The sample includes tens of thousands of distinct CDR3 sequences, 50% seen only once; the top ten take under 8.5%. Sequencing was performed on breast tumor tissue. These receptors all stem from a female donor with breast cancer. Some clones in this sample may be carry-over from other donors' samples. The CDR3 runs from the conserved cysteine through the conserved F or W. A D gene is named only where the DNA matches it firmly. The size field is filled for only some rows; it gives once, few, many or a size class.

j_call: TRBJ2-7
v_call: TRBV7-2
d_call: .
clone_size: .
cdr3_aa: CASSLPWGGVYEQYF
cdr3_nt: TGTGCCAGCAGCCTACCCTGGGGAGGAGTCTACGAGCAGTACTTC

j_call: TRBJ2-7
v_call: TRBV7-9
d_call: TRBD2
clone_size: .
cdr3_aa: CASSEGLAGYEQYF
cdr3_nt: TGTGCCAGCAGCGAAGGACTAGCGGGCTACGAGCAGTACTTC

j_call: TRBJ1-2
v_call: TRBV25-1
d_call: .
clone_size: .
cdr3_aa: CASSGQRILYTF
cdr3_nt: TGCGCCAGCAGTGGTCAGAGAATTCTCTACACCTTC

j_call: TRBJ2-3
v_call: TRBV7-2
d_call: TRBD1
clone_size: once
cdr3_aa: CASSSQGESDTQYF
cdr3_nt: TGTGCCAGCAGCTCACAGGGGGAGTCAGATACGCAGTATTTT

j_call: TRBJ2-7
v_call: TRBV15
d_call: TRBD1
clone_size: many
cdr3_aa: CATSGNRDSSYEQYF
cdr3_nt: TGTGCCACCAGCGGAAACCGGGACAGCTCCTACGAGCAGTACTTC

j_call: TRBJ1-6
v_call: TRBV6-5
d_call: .
clone_size: many
cdr3_aa: CASSYSTGRRNSPLHF
cdr3_nt: TGTGCCAGCAGTTACTCAACAGGGAGACGTAATTCACCCCTCCACTTT

j_call: TRBJ1-2
v_call: TRBV7-9
d_call: .
clone_size: .
cdr3_aa: CASSLEIHRYGYTF
cdr3_nt: TGTGCCAGCAGCTTAGAAATCCACCGCTATGGCTACACCTTC

j_call: TRBJ2-7
v_call: TRBV7-2
d_call: TRBD2
clone_size: .
cdr3_aa: CASSLGGLAEATYEQYF
cdr3_nt: TGTGCCAGCAGCTTAGGGGGACTAGCGGAGGCCACCTACGAGCAGTACTTC

j_call: TRBJ2-2
v_call: TRBV7-9
d_call: TRBD2
clone_size: .
cdr3_aa: CASSWEVSGRRTGELFF
cdr3_nt: TGTGCCAGCAGCTGGGAGGTTAGCGGGAGACGCACCGGGGAGCTGTTTTTT

j_call: TRBJ2-1
v_call: TRBV5-1
d_call: .
clone_size: many
cdr3_aa: CASSFSSGEQFF
cdr3_nt: TGCGCCAGCAGCTTTAGCTCAGGTGAGCAGTTCTTC

j_call: TRBJ2-7
v_call: TRBV27
d_call: TRBD2
clone_size: many
cdr3_aa: CASSFLLAGGPYEQYF
cdr3_nt: TGTGCCAGCAGTTTCCTACTAGCGGGAGGGCCCTACGAGCAGTACTTC

j_call: TRBJ2-3
v_call: TRBV24-1
d_call: TRBD2
clone_size: medium-sized
cdr3_aa: CATNTGGTDTQYF
cdr3_nt: TGTGCCACCAATACGGGAGGGACAGATACGCAGTATTTT

j_call: TRBJ1-1
v_call: TRBV12-3/TRBV12-4
d_call: .
clone_size: few
cdr3_aa: CASSSTAEGDTEAFF
cdr3_nt: TGTGCCAGCAGTTCAACCGCGGAGGGTGACACTGAAGCTTTCTTT

j_call: TRBJ1-5
v_call: TRBV19
d_call: TRBD1
clone_size: large
cdr3_aa: CASSMGQGGVQPQHF
cdr3_nt: TGTGCCAGTAGTATGGGACAGGGCGGAGTTCAGCCCCAGCATTTT

j_call: TRBJ1-3
v_call: TRBV9
d_call: .
clone_size: once
cdr3_aa: CASSHSYNTIYF
cdr3_nt: TGTGCCAGCAGCCATTCATATAACACCATATATTTT

j_call: TRBJ2-2
v_call: TRBV29-1
d_call: .
clone_size: .
cdr3_aa: CSVGLQATGELFF
cdr3_nt: TGCAGCGTTGGGTTGCAGGCCACCGGGGAGCTGTTTTTT

j_call: TRBJ2-5
v_call: TRBV12-5
d_call: .
clone_size: many
cdr3_aa: CASGYTGLETQYF
cdr3_nt: TGTGCTAGTGGATACACAGGTTTGGAGACCCAGTACTTC

j_call: TRBJ1-5
v_call: TRBV2
d_call: .
clone_size: .
cdr3_aa: CASSVGAVQPQHF
cdr3_nt: TGTGCCAGCAGTGTTGGGGCGGTTCAGCCCCAGCATTTT

j_call: TRBJ2-7
v_call: TRBV7-6
d_call: .
clone_size: medium-sized
cdr3_aa: CASSLAGAGFYEQYF
cdr3_nt: TGTGCCAGCAGCTTAGCGGGGGCTGGCTTCTACGAGCAGTACTTC

j_call: TRBJ1-5
v_call: TRBV6-1
d_call: TRBD1
clone_size: .
cdr3_aa: CASSWTGANNQPQHF
cdr3_nt: TGTGCCAGCAGTTGGACAGGGGCAAACAATCAGCCCCAGCATTTT

j_call: TRBJ1-3
v_call: TRBV6-5
d_call: TRBD1
clone_size: .
cdr3_aa: CASTKTGGGVVYTIYF
cdr3_nt: TGTGCCAGCACCAAGACAGGGGGCGGAGTAGTGTACACCATATATTTT

j_call: TRBJ2-3
v_call: TRBV6-4
d_call: TRBD1
clone_size: .
cdr3_aa: CASSDTGGTGDTQYF
cdr3_nt: TGTGCCAGCAGTGACACAGGGGGCACCGGGGATACGCAGTATTTT

j_call: TRBJ2-2
v_call: TRBV7-3
d_call: .
clone_size: many
cdr3_aa: CASSLNPNTGELFF
cdr3_nt: TGTGCCAGCAGCTTAAACCCTAACACCGGGGAGCTGTTTTTT

j_call: TRBJ1-1
v_call: TRBV2
d_call: .
clone_size: .
cdr3_aa: CASTSTLNTEAFF
cdr3_nt: TGTGCCAGCACCTCTACCCTGAACACTGAAGCTTTCTTT

j_call: TRBJ2-3
v_call: TRBV5-1
d_call: TRBD1
clone_size: .
cdr3_aa: CASSLGQGGLDTQYF
cdr3_nt: TGCGCCAGCAGCTTGGGACAGGGGGGCCTTGATACGCAGTATTTT

j_call: TRBJ2-7
v_call: TRBV7-2
d_call: TRBD1
clone_size: medium-sized
cdr3_aa: CASSLRQGGALHYEQYF
cdr3_nt: TGTGCCAGCAGCTTAAGACAGGGGGGCGCTTTGCACTACGAGCAGTACTTC

j_call: TRBJ1-1
v_call: TRBV5-1
d_call: .
clone_size: .
cdr3_aa: CASSLGTENTEAFF
cdr3_nt: TGCGCCAGCAGCTTAGGGACGGAGAACACTGAAGCTTTCTTT

j_call: TRBJ2-7
v_call: TRBV19
d_call: TRBD2
clone_size: .
cdr3_aa: CASRSGASGESSYEQYF
cdr3_nt: TGTGCCAGTAGGTCGGGGGCTAGCGGGGAGAGCTCCTACGAGCAGTACTTC

j_call: TRBJ2-7
v_call: TRBV7-2
d_call: TRBD1
clone_size: .
cdr3_aa: CASSFGQVCHERYF
cdr3_nt: TGTGCCAGCAGCTTTGGACAGGTGTGCCACGAGCGGTACTTC

j_call: TRBJ2-5
v_call: TRBV7-7
d_call: TRBD1
clone_size: many
cdr3_aa: CASSSTGVRETQYF
cdr3_nt: TGTGCTAGCAGCTCGACAGGGGTCCGGGAGACCCAGTACTTC

j_call: TRBJ2-1
v_call: TRBV10-3
d_call: .
clone_size: many
cdr3_aa: CAISDHRDRTSTGQFF
cdr3_nt: TGTGCCATCAGTGATCACCGGGACCGTACAAGTACTGGGCAGTTCTTC

j_call: TRBJ2-2
v_call: TRBV10-3
d_call: TRBD1
clone_size: .
cdr3_aa: CAISANRGHRGAVFF
cdr3_nt: TGTGCCATCAGCGCAAACAGGGGGCACCGGGGGGCTGTTTTTTTT

j_call: TRBJ2-7
v_call: TRBV5-6
d_call: TRBD2
clone_size: .
cdr3_aa: CASSFGTSGSHEQYF
cdr3_nt: TGTGCCAGCAGCTTCGGGACTAGCGGGAGCCACGAGCAGTACTTC

j_call: TRBJ2-3
v_call: TRBV7-2
d_call: .
clone_size: once
cdr3_aa: CASSFLGHQTDTQYF
cdr3_nt: TGTGCCAGCAGCTTCCTGGGGCACCAGACAGATACGCAGTATTTT

j_call: TRBJ1-6
v_call: TRBV2
d_call: .
clone_size: .
cdr3_aa: CASQGENSPLHF
cdr3_nt: TGTGCCAGCCAGGGAGAGAATTCACCCCTCCACTTT

j_call: TRBJ2-1
v_call: TRBV20-1
d_call: .
clone_size: many
cdr3_aa: CSARDVASAYNEQFF
cdr3_nt: TGCAGTGCTAGAGATGTGGCTAGCGCCTACAATGAGCAGTTCTTC

j_call: TRBJ2-7
v_call: TRBV29-1
d_call: .
clone_size: large
cdr3_aa: CSVVSGAYEQYF
cdr3_nt: TGCAGCGTTGTGTCCGGGGCCTACGAGCAGTACTTC

j_call: TRBJ1-5
v_call: TRBV6-6
d_call: .
clone_size: .
cdr3_aa: CASGYTAAGTNQPQHF
cdr3_nt: TGTGCCAGCGGTTACACGGCCGCAGGGACAAATCAGCCCCAGCATTTC

j_call: TRBJ1-3
v_call: TRBV20-1
d_call: .
clone_size: .
cdr3_aa: CSARSRVSGNTIYF
cdr3_nt: TGCAGTGCTAGATCCAGGGTGTCTGGAAACACCATATATTTT

j_call: TRBJ2-7
v_call: TRBV12-3/TRBV12-4
d_call: .
clone_size: .
cdr3_aa: CASSPAGQLSYEQYF
cdr3_nt: TGTGCCAGCAGCCCTGCGGGACAGCTCTCCTACGAGCAGTACTTC

j_call: TRBJ2-6
v_call: TRBV29-1
d_call: .
clone_size: .
cdr3_aa: CSATIRASGANALAF
cdr3_nt: TGTAGCGCTACTATTAGGGCGTCTGGGGCCAACGCCCTGGCTTTC

j_call: TRBJ1-2
v_call: TRBV20-1
d_call: .
clone_size: .
cdr3_aa: CNATRDGYYTF
cdr3_nt: TGCAATGCTACCCGGGACGGGTATTACACCTTC

j_call: TRBJ1-5
v_call: TRBV7-8
d_call: .
clone_size: .
cdr3_aa: CASAGTKQSAQHF
cdr3_nt: TGTGCCAGCGCCGGGACAAAGCAATCAGCCCAGCATTTT

j_call: TRBJ2-2
v_call: TRBV11-3
d_call: TRBD1
clone_size: .
cdr3_aa: CASSPAGQGLWFGELFF
cdr3_nt: TGTGCCAGCAGCCCGGCGGGACAGGGGTTGTGGTTTGGGGAGCTGTTTTTT

j_call: TRBJ1-5
v_call: TRBV19
d_call: .
clone_size: .
cdr3_aa: CASSTGQEDSNQPQHF
cdr3_nt: TGTGCCAGTAGTACGGGGCAGGAGGATAGCAATCAGCCCCAGCATTTC

j_call: TRBJ2-1
v_call: TRBV6-5
d_call: TRBD2
clone_size: .
cdr3_aa: CASSLADYNEQFF
cdr3_nt: TGTGCCAGCAGCCTAGCGGACTACAATGAGCAGTTCTTC

j_call: TRBJ1-2
v_call: TRBV3-1
d_call: .
clone_size: many
cdr3_aa: CASSLETGGYTF
cdr3_nt: TGTGCCAGCAGCCTCGAAACAGGGGGCTACACCTTC

j_call: TRBJ1-2
v_call: TRBV7-2
d_call: .
clone_size: .
cdr3_aa: CASSPRGDYGYTF
cdr3_nt: TGTGCCAGCAGCCCCAGGGGAGACTATGGCTACACCTTC

j_call: TRBJ2-5
v_call: TRBV7-2
d_call: .
clone_size: medium-sized
cdr3_aa: CASSFTGGETQYF
cdr3_nt: TGTGCCAGCAGCTTTACGGGGGGCGAGACCCAGTACTTC

j_call: TRBJ1-2
v_call: TRBV7-3
d_call: .
clone_size: .
cdr3_aa: CASSFLAGHYGYTF
cdr3_nt: TGTGCCAGCAGCTTCTTAGCGGGACACTATGGCTACACCTTC

j_call: TRBJ2-7
v_call: TRBV19
d_call: .
clone_size: many
cdr3_aa: CASSIGGQRSLGQYF
cdr3_nt: TGTGCCAGTAGTATAGGGGGACAACGCTCCTTGGGACAGTACTTC

j_call: TRBJ2-5
v_call: TRBV19
d_call: .
clone_size: .
cdr3_aa: CASRPQGAGAKTQYF
cdr3_nt: TGTGCCAGTAGACCACAGGGCGCAGGGGCAAAGACCCAGTACTTC

j_call: TRBJ2-7
v_call: TRBV10-2
d_call: TRBD2
clone_size: once
cdr3_aa: CASSVTSGAYEQYF
cdr3_nt: TGCGCCAGCAGTGTCACTAGCGGCGCCTACGAGCAGTACTTC

j_call: TRBJ2-5
v_call: TRBV7-2
d_call: .
clone_size: .
cdr3_aa: CASSIYLCSALPGGGETQYF
cdr3_nt: .

j_call: TRBJ2-1
v_call: TRBV20-1
d_call: TRBD2
clone_size: .
cdr3_aa: CSARVTSGSDNEQFF
cdr3_nt: TGCAGTGCTAGGGTGACTAGCGGGAGCGACAATGAGCAGTTCTTC